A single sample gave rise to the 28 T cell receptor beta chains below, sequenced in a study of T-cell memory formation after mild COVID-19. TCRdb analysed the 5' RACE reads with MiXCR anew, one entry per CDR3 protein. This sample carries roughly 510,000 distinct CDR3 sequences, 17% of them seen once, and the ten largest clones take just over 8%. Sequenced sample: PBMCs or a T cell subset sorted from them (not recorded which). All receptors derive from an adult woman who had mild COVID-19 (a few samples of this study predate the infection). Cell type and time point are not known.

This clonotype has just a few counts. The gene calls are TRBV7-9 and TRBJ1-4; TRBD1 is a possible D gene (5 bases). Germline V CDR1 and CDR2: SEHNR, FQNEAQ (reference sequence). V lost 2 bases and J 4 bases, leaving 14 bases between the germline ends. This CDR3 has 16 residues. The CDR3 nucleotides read TGTGCCAGCAGCTTAAGCCAGGGCACTTTTAATGAAAAACTGTTTTTT. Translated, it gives CASSLSQGTFNEKLFF.

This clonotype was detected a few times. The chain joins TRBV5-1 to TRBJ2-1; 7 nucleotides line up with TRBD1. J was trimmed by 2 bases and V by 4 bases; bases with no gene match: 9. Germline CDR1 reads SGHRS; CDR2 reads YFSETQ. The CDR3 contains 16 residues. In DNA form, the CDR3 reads TGCGCCAGCAGCCGTCGGGTGGGGACAGCCTACAATGAGCAGTTCTTC. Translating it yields CASSRRVGTAYNEQFF.

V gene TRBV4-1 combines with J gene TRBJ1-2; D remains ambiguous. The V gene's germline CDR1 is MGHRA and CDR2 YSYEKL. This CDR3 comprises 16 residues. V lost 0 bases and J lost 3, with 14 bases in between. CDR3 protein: CASSQEGSVPDYGYTF. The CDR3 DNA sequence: TGCGCCAGCAGCCAAGAAGGGTCAGTCCCAGACTATGGCTACACCTTC.

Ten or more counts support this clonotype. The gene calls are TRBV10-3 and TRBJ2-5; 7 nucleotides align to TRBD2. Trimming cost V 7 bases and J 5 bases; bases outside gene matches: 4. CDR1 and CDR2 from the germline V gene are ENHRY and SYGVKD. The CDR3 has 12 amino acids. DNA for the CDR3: TGTGCCATCACTAGCGGAAGGGAGACCCAGTACTTC. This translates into CAITSGRETQYF.

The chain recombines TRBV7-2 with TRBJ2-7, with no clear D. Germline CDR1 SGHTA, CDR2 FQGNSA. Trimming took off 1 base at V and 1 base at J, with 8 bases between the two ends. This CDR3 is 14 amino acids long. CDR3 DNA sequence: TGTGCCAGCAGCTTAGGAGTGGCATCCTACGAGCAGTACTTC. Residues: CASSLGVASYEQYF. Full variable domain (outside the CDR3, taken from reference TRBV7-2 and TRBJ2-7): GAGVSQSPSNKVTEKGKDVELRCDPISGHTALYWYRQSLGQGLEFLIYFQGNSAPDKSGLPSDRFSAERTGGSVSTLTIQRTQQEDSAVYLCASSLGVASYEQYFGPGTRLTVT.

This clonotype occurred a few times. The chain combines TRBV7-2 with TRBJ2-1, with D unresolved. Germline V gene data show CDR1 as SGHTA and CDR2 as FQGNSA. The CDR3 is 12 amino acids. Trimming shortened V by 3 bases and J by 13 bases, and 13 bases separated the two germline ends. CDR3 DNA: TGTGCCAGCAGCTTCACCCCAATAGGTCAGTTCTTC. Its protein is CASSFTPIGQFF.

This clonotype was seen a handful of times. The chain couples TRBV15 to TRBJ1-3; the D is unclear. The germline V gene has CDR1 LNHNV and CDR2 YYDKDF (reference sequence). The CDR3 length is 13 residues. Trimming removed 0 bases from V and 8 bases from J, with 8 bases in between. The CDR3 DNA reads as TGTGCCACCAGCAGAGAGCCGGTTGACACCATATATTTT. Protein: CATSREPVDTIYF.

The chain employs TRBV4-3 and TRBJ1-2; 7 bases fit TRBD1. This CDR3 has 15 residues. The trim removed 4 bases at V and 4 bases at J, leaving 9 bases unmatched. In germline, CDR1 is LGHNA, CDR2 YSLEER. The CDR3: CASSPATGSAYGYTF. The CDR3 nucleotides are TGCGCCAGCAGCCCAGCGACAGGGTCCGCCTATGGCTACACCTTC.

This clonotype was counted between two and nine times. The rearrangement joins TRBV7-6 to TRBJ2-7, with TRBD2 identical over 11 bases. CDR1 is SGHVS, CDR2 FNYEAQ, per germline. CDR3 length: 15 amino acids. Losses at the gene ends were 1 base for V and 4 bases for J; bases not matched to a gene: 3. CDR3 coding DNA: TGTGCCAGCAGCTTAGAAGCTAGCGGGAGGTACGAGCAGTACTTC. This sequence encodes CASSLEASGRYEQYF.

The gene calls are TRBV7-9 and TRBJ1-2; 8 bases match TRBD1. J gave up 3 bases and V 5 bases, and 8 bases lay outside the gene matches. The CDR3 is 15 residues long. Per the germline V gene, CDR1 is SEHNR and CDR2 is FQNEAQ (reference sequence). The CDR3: CASSRKDREDYGYTF. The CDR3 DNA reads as TGTGCCAGCAGCCGAAAGGACAGGGAAGACTATGGCTACACCTTC.

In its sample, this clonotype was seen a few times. The CDR3 sequence: CASSSPTSGSRTYNEQFF. In DNA, the CDR3 is TGTGCCAGTAGTTCCCCGACTAGCGGGAGCAGAACGTACAATGAGCAGTTCTTC. This chain connects TRBV19 to TRBJ2-1; 12 bases line up with TRBD2. The CDR3 consists of 18 residues. CDR1 is LNHDA and CDR2 is SQIVND in the germline V gene (reference sequence). The V and J ends lost 5 bases and 4 bases, in that order; junction bases with no gene match: 12.

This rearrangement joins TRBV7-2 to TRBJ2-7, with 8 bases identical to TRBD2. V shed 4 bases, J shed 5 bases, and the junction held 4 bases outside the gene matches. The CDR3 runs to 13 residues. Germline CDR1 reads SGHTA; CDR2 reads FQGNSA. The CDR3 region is CASSYGAGDEQYF. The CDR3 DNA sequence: TGTGCCAGCAGCTACGGAGCGGGAGACGAGCAGTACTTC. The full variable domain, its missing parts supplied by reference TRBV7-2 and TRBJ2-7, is GAGVSQSPSNKVTEKGKDVELRCDPISGHTALYWYRQSLGQGLEFLIYFQGNSAPDKSGLPSDRFSAERTGGSVSTLTIQRTQQEDSAVYLCASSYGAGDEQYFGPGTRLTVT.

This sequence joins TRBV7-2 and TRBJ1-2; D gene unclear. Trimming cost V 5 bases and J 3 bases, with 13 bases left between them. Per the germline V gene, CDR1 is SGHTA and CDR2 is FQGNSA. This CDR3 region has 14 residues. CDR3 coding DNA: TGTGCCAGCAGCCCCGGACCATGGGACTATGGCTACACCTTC. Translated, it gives CASSPGPWDYGYTF.

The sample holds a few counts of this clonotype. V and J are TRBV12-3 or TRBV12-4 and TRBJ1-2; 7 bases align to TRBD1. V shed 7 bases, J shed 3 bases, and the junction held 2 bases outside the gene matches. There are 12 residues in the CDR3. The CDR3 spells CASTQGDYGYTF. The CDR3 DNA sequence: TGTGCCAGCACCCAGGGGGACTATGGCTACACCTTC.

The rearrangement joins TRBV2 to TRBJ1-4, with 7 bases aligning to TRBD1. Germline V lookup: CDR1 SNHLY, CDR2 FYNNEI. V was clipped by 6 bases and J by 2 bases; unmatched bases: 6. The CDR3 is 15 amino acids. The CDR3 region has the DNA TGTGCCAGCAGGAGGAACAGGGGCACTAATGAAAAACTGTTTTTT. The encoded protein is CASRRNRGTNEKLFF.

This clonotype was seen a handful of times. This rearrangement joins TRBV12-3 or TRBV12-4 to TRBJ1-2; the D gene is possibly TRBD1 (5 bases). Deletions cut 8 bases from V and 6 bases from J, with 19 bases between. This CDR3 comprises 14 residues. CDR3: CASSPDGGGDGYTF. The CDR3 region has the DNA TGTGCCAGCTCCCCGGACGGGGGGGGAGATGGCTACACCTTC.

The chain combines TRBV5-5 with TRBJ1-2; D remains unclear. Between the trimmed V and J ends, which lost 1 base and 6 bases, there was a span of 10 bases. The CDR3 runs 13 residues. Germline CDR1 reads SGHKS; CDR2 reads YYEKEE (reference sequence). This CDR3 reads CASSLYGTDGYTF. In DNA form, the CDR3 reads TGTGCCAGCAGCTTGTACGGTACGGATGGCTACACCTTC.

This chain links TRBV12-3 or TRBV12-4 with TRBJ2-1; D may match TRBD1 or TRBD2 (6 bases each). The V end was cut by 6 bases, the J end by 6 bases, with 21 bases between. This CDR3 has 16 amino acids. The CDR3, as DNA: TGTGCCAGCAGCCCCCGGACGTCCAGGGGAGGCAATGAGCAGTTCTTC. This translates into CASSPRTSRGGNEQFF.

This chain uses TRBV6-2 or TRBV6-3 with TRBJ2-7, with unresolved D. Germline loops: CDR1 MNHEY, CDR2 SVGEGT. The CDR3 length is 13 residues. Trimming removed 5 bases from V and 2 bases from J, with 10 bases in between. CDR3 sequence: CASSRREAYEQYF. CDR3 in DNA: TGTGCCAGCAGTCGTAGGGAAGCCTACGAGCAGTACTTC.

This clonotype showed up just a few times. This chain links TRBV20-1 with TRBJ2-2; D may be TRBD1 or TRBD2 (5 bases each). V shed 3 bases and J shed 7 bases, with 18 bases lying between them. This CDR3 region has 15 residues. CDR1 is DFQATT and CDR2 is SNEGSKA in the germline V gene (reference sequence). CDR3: CSASRAGRDIGELFF. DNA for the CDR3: TGCAGTGCTAGTCGGGCAGGGAGAGACATCGGGGAGCTGTTTTTT.

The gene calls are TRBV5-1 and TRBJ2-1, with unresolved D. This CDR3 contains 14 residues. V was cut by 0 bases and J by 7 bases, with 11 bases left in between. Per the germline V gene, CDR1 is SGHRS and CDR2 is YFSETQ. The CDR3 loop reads CASSLDYIGNEQFF. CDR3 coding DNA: TGCGCCAGCAGCTTGGATTACATCGGGAATGAGCAGTTCTTC. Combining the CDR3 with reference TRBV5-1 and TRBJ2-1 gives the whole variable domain KAGVTQTPRYLIKTRGQQVTLSCSPISGHRSVSWYQQTPGQGLQFLFEYFSETQRNKGNFPGRFSGRQFSNSRSEMNVSTLELGDSALYLCASSLDYIGNEQFFGPGTRLTVL.

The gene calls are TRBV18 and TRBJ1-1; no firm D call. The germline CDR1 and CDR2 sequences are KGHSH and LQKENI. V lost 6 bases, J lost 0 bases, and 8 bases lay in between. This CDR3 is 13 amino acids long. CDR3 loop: CASSRTMNTEAFF. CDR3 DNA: TGTGCCAGCTCCAGGACTATGAACACTGAAGCTTTCTTT.

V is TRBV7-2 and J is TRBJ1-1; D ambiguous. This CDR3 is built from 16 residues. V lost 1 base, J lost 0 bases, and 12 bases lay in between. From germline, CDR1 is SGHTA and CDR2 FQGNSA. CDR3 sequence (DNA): TGTGCCAGCAGCTTAGGCCGGGGTGGGGTGAACACTGAAGCTTTCTTT. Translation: CASSLGRGGVNTEAFF.

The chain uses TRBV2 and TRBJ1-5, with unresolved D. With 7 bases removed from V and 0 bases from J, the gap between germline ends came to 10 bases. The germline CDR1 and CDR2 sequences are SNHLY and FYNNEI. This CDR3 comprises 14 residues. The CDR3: CASKAGYSNQPQHF. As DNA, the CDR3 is TGTGCCAGCAAGGCGGGATATAGCAATCAGCCCCAGCATTTT.

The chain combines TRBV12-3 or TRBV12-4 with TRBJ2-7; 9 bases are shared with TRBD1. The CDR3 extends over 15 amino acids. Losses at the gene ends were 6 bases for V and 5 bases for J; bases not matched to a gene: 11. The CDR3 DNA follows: TGTGCCAGCAGCCCCGGTCCCGGGACAGGGAACGAGCAGTACTTC. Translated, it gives CASSPGPGTGNEQYF.

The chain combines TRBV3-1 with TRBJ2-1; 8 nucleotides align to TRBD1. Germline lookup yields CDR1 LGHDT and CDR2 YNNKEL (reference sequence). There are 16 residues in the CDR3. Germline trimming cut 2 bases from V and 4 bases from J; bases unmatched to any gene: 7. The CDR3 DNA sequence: TGTGCCAGCAGCCAACTCGGGACAGGAGTGTACAATGAGCAGTTCTTC. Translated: CASSQLGTGVYNEQFF.

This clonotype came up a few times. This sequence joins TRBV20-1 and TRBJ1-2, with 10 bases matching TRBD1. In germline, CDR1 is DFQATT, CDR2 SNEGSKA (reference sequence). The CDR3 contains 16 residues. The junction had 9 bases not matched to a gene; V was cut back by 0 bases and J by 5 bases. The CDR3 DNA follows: TGCAGTGCTAGAGATCGCCGGGACAGGGGACGATATGGCTACACCTTC. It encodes CSARDRRDRGRYGYTF.

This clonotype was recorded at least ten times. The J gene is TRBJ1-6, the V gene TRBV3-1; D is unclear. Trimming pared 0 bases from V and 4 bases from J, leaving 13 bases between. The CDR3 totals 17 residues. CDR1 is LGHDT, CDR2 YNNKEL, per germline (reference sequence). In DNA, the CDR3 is TGTGCCAGCAGCCAAGAGGTTTCGACGGTTTATAATTCACCCCTCCACTTT. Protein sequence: CASSQEVSTVYNSPLHF.